This TCR beta chain was sequenced in a study of shared T cell receptors in the human thymus. Generated by immunoSEQ multiplex PCR, the TCRdb table keeps only in-frame clones and is missing some. The sample lists roughly 560,000 clones, approximately 78% occurring once. The sample holds one count of this clone. The data were also submitted as part of a second study, on human thymus T cells. As that study records: Healthy Finnish infants undergoing corrective surgery for congenital heart defects were used as donors. Thymic material originated from resections removed in the course of corrective heart surgery. Related work found strong thymic repertoire overlap between unrelated individuals.

The TCR originated in a boy younger than two with a congenital heart defect. The sequencing sample was made of thymocytes.

The CDR3 reads CASSQGTGSFYEQYF. As DNA, the CDR3 is TGTGCCAGCAGCCAAGGGACAGGGAGTTTCTACGAGCAGTACTTC. The chain recombines TRBV28 with TRBJ2-7; 9 positions match TRBD1. Germline trimming cut 6 bases from V and 3 bases from J; bases unmatched to any gene: 9. CDR1 MDHEN and CDR2 SYDVKM come from the germline V gene. The CDR3 length is 15 residues.